These T cell receptor beta chains were read from a single sample in a study of CD4 T cells in relation to SARS-CoV-2 and coronaviruses. Measured with immunoSEQ multiplex PCR; TCRdb has only the in-frame clones, and not every one. The sample lists tens of thousands of clones; roughly 93% were seen once. Sequenced material: naive CD4+ T cells from PBMCs. The receptors stem from a human donor in good health. Each CDR3 is given with its conserved first and last residue. Each record gives: clone size, D gene, CDR3 length, J gene, V gene, CDR3 DNA, CDR3 protein. D genes are given only for firm matches. Only part of the rows carry a size: once, few, many, or a class if the clone is expanded.

.	.	16	TRBJ2-6	TRBV3-1/TRBV3-2	TGTGCCAGCAGCCAACCCGGGGAGAAGGGGGCCAACGTCCTGACTTTC	CASSQPGEKGANVLTF
.	.	18	TRBJ1-5	TRBV27	TGTGCCAGCAGTTTAAGGGTCCATTCTCCGGGGACACATCAGCCCCAGCATTTT	CASSLRVHSPGTHQPQHF
.	.	17	TRBJ2-7	TRBV7-2	TGTGCCAGCAGCTTAGGGGGGCGGGCGGGTAGCTCCTACGAGCAGTACTTC	CASSLGGRAGSSYEQYF
.	.	17	TRBJ1-3	TRBV21-1	TGTGCCAGCAGCCCCAGAGGTTACAGGGTTTTCGGAAACACCATATATTTT	CASSPRGYRVFGNTIYF
once	TRBD1	16	TRBJ2-3	TRBV19	TGTGCCAGTAGTAAGATCGGGGACAGGGGGACAGATACGCAGTATTTT	CASSKIGDRGTDTQYF
.	TRBD2	16	TRBJ2-1	TRBV24-1	TGTGCCACCAGTGACCCGACCGGGAGGGGGGACAATGAGCAGTTCTTC	CATSDPTGRGDNEQFF
.	TRBD2	16	TRBJ2-5	TRBV15	TGTGCCACCAGCAGCGGGGTGGTAGCGGGAGAGCAAACCCAGTACTTC	CATSSGVVAGEQTQYF
.	.	13	TRBJ1-5	TRBV29-1	TGCAGCGTCAGACAGACAAGCAATCAGCCCCAGCATTTT	CSVRQTSNQPQHF
.	TRBD2	16	TRBJ2-3	TRBV7-8	TGTGCCAGCAGCTCAGGACTAGCGGGAGGGCCGTATACGCAGTATTTT	CASSSGLAGGPYTQYF
.	.	15	TRBJ1-4	TRBV28	TGTGCCAGCAGTTCCACAGGGTCGGCTAATGAAAAACTGTTTTTT	CASSSTGSANEKLFF
.	TRBD1	15	TRBJ1-1	TRBV2	TGTGCCACCTCGGACAGGGTGTCGGGGACCACTGAAGCTTTCTTT	CATSDRVSGTTEAFF
.	.	12	TRBJ1-2	TRBV29-1	TGCAGCGTAGTCCCTTTACTAAGCGGCTACACCTTC	CSVVPLLSGYTF
.	.	14	TRBJ1-1	TRBV2	TGTGCCAGCAGGGAACAGGGAATAGGCACTGAAGCTTTCTTT	CASREQGIGTEAFF
.	.	15	TRBJ1-4	TRBV27	TGTGCCAGCAGGCGTCACAGAAGAGAGAATGAAAAACTGTTTTTT	CASRRHRRENEKLFF
.	.	13	TRBJ1-1	TRBV24-1	TGTGCCACCAGGGGGGGGGTGTCCACTGAAGCTTTCTTT	CATRGGVSTEAFF
.	.	14	TRBJ2-3	TRBV23-1	TGCGCCAGCAGTCCCGGCCGCTACACAGATACGCAGTATTTT	CASSPGRYTDTQYF
.	.	17	TRBJ2-3	TRBV11-3	TGTGCCAGCAGCTTCCGAAGAACCGGAGGGGGCACAGATACGCAGTATTTT	CASSFRRTGGGTDTQYF
.	.	15	TRBJ2-7	TRBV19	TGTGCCAGTAGTATAGACCGGGTCAGCTCCTACGAGCAGTACTTC	CASSIDRVSSYEQYF
.	TRBD1	16	TRBJ2-3	TRBV5-5	TGTGCCAGCAGCTGGGATGAAGGGGGCAAAACAGATACGCAGTATTTT	CASSWDEGGKTDTQYF
.	.	13	TRBJ2-7	TRBV7-9	TGTGCCAGCAGCAGCGTTAGCTCCTACGAGCAGTACTTC	CASSSVSSYEQYF
.	TRBD1	14	TRBJ1-2	TRBV28	TGTGCCAGCAGTTCTCGACAGGGAGACTATGGCTACACCTTC	CASSSRQGDYGYTF
once	TRBD1	17	TRBJ2-1	TRBV18	TGTGCCAGCTCACCAAGGTTGGGACAGGGGGGCCACAATGAGCAGTTCTTC	CASSPRLGQGGHNEQFF
.	TRBD2	18	TRBJ2-3	TRBV6-1	TGTGCCAGCAGTGAAGCTAGCGGGAGACGATCGGGCGCAGATACGCAGTATTTT	CASSEASGRRSGADTQYF
.	.	13	TRBJ2-7	TRBV2	TGTGCCAGCAAGTCCCTCGCCCTCTCCGAGCAGTACTTC	CASKSLALSEQYF
.	.	15	TRBJ1-5	TRBV27	TGTGCCAGCAGTTACGGGGTTTTCAACAATCAGCCCCAGCATTTT	CASSYGVFNNQPQHF
.	TRBD2	13	TRBJ2-5	TRBV7-2	TGTGCCAGCAGCTTAGCGACTAGCGGTGCCCAGTACTTC	CASSLATSGAQYF
.	TRBD2	16	TRBJ2-7	TRBV28	TGTGCCAGCAGTACCTCAACTAGCGGGGGCTTCTACGAGCAGTACTTC	CASSTSTSGGFYEQYF
.	TRBD1	17	TRBJ2-1	TRBV7-3	TGTGCCAGCAGCTTAACGGTAGGGACAGGGGGTATCAATGAGCAGTTCTTC	CASSLTVGTGGINEQFF
.	TRBD2	21	TRBJ2-2	TRBV7-3	TGTGCCAGCAGCCCCAAGATGGGGGGACCTAGCGGAACTCCGAACACCGGGGAGCTGTTTTTT	CASSPKMGGPSGTPNTGELFF
.	.	15	TRBJ2-7	TRBV3-1/TRBV3-2	TGTGCCAGCAGCCCAGTCCCGGACAGAGCCTACGAGCAGTACTTC	CASSPVPDRAYEQYF
.	TRBD2	17	TRBJ2-1	TRBV5-1	TGCGCCAGCAGCTTGGGTCAGCGGGAGGGAGGTAGGAATGAGCAGTTCTTC	CASSLGQREGGRNEQFF
.	TRBD2	14	TRBJ2-3	TRBV11-2	TGTGCCAGCAGCTTCGAGCGGGGGTTCGATACGCAGTATTTT	CASSFERGFDTQYF
.	TRBD2	16	TRBJ2-7	TRBV24-1	TGTGCCACCGGACTAGCGGGAGGGCCTTTTGCCTACGAGCAGTACTTC	CATGLAGGPFAYEQYF
.	.	16	TRBJ2-2	TRBV2	TGTGCCAGCAGTGATCGGCAGGCAAGCTACACCGGGGAGCTGTTTTTT	CASSDRQASYTGELFF
.	.	14	TRBJ2-7	TRBV28	TGTGCCAGCTATGACGGATCGGGTCCCTACGAGCAGTACTTC	CASYDGSGPYEQYF
.	.	15	TRBJ1-1	TRBV30	TGTGCCTCATCGCTGGCGACCAGGCAGAACACTGAAGCTTTCTTT	CASSLATRQNTEAFF
.	.	17	TRBJ2-6	TRBV28	TGTGCCAGCAGACCGTACGAGTATAGCTCTGGGGCCAACGTCCTGACTTTC	CASRPYEYSSGANVLTF
.	.	14	TRBJ1-2	TRBV6-5	TGTGCCAGCAGTTACTCGAACCCAACCCTAGGCTACACCTTC	CASSYSNPTLGYTF
.	.	17	TRBJ2-2	TRBV4-1	TGCGCCAGCAGCCAAGATTTTAGCGGAGGATACACCGGGGAGCTGTTTTTT	CASSQDFSGGYTGELFF
.	TRBD1	17	TRBJ2-7	TRBV19	TGTGCCAGTAGTGATGGGACAGGGTACCTCTTCCCCTACGAGCAGTACTTC	CASSDGTGYLFPYEQYF
.	.	16	TRBJ2-3	TRBV7-8	TGTGCCAGCAGCCATAGGGGGCTAGCGGACACAGATACGCAGTATTTT	CASSHRGLADTDTQYF
.	.	15	TRBJ1-5	TRBV4-1	TGCGCCAGCAGCCAGGCTTCAGGGGGCAATCAGCCCCAGCATTTT	CASSQASGGNQPQHF
.	.	15	TRBJ2-3	TRBV24-1	TGTGCCACCAGTGACCTGACAGCTAGCACAGATACGCAGTATTTT	CATSDLTASTDTQYF
.	.	12	TRBJ1-4	TRBV2	TGTGCCAGCAAGTTTCCGAATGAAAAACTGTTTTTT	CASKFPNEKLFF
.	.	16	TRBJ1-2	TRBV28	TGTGCCAGCAGTTTGGGGGACCGACAGATACTCTATGGCTACACCTTC	CASSLGDRQILYGYTF
.	.	11	TRBJ2-7	TRBV3-1/TRBV3-2	TGTGCCAGCAGCCAGGGAGCCGAGCAGTACTTC	CASSQGAEQYF
once	TRBD1	17	TRBJ1-2	TRBV9	TGTGCCAGCAGCGTGGAGGACAGGGGGCGCATCTTCAGCGGCTACACCTTC	CASSVEDRGRIFSGYTF
.	.	14	TRBJ2-1	TRBV7-9	TGTGCCAGCAGCACCGGGTCAGATTACAATGAGCAGTTCTTC	CASSTGSDYNEQFF
.	TRBD1	14	TRBJ2-1	TRBV7-3	TGTGCCAGCAGCTCCGGGACAGATTACAATGAGCAGTTCTTC	CASSSGTDYNEQFF
.	.	13	TRBJ1-6	TRBV30	TGTGCCTGGAGTAAGCAGGCTGGTTCACCCCTCCACTTT	CAWSKQAGSPLHF
.	.	14	TRBJ2-1	TRBV19	TGTGCCAGTAGATCCGATGGTCCCAGGGATGAGCAGTTCTTC	CASRSDGPRDEQFF
.	TRBD2	15	TRBJ2-7	TRBV10-3	TGTGCCATTAGACCAGCGGGAGGGCCTACTCACGAGCAGTACTTC	CAIRPAGGPTHEQYF
.	.	14	TRBJ2-1	TRBV18	TGTGCCAGCTCACCCCTTGGATCCTACAATGAGCAGTTCTTC	CASSPLGSYNEQFF
.	TRBD2	17	TRBJ2-7	TRBV5-6	TGTGCCAGCAGCTTGGTCCTTAGCGGGAGTGAACCCTACGAGCAGTACTTC	CASSLVLSGSEPYEQYF
.	TRBD2	15	TRBJ2-1	TRBV28	TGTGCCAGCAGTTCCGGGACTAGCGGGAGTGGTGAGCAGTTCTTC	CASSSGTSGSGEQFF
.	TRBD1	16	TRBJ2-1	TRBV5-1	TGCGCCAGCAGCCCGGGGACAGGGGGCAGGGGAAATGAGCAGTTCTTC	CASSPGTGGRGNEQFF
once	.	12	TRBJ2-7	TRBV28	TGTGCCAGCATAAGTGGCTCCTACGAGCAGTACTTC	CASISGSYEQYF
.	.	14	TRBJ1-2	TRBV3-1/TRBV3-2	TGTGCCAGCAGCCCCCCCCTCGGGGCGGGTGGCTACACCTTC	CASSPPLGAGGYTF
.	.	14	TRBJ1-5	TRBV9	TGTGCCAGCAGCGCTGGGGTTAGCAATCAGCCCCAGCATTTT	CASSAGVSNQPQHF
.	.	14	TRBJ2-7	TRBV11-3	TGTGCCAGCAGCTTGGCCTGGGGGTCCTACGAGCAGTACTTC	CASSLAWGSYEQYF